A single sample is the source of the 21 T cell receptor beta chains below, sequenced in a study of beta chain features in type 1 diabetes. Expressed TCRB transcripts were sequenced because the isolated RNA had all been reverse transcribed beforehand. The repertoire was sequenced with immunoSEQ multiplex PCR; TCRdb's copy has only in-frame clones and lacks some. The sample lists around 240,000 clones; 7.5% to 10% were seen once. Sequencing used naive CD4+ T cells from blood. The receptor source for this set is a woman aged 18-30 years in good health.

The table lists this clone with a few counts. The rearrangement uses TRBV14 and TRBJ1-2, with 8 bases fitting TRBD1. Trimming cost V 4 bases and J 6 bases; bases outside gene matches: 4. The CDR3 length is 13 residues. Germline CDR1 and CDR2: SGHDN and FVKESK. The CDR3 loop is CASSPGQGDGYTF. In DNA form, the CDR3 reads TGTGCCAGCAGCCCCGGACAGGGAGATGGCTACACCTTC.

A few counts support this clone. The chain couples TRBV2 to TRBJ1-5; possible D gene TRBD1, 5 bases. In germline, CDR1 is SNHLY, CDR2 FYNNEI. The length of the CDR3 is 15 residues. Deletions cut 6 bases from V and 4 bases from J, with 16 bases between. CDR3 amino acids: CASRRSVQGNQPQHF. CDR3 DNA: TGTGCCAGCAGACGAAGCGTCCAGGGTAATCAGCCCCAGCATTTT.

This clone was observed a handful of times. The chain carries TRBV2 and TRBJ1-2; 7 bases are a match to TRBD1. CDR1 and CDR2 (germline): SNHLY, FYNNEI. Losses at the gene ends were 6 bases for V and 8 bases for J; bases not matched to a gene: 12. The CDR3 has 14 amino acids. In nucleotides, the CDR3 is TGTGCCAGCAGAATAAACAGGGGCGGCTGGGGCTACACCTTC. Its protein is CASRINRGGWGYTF.

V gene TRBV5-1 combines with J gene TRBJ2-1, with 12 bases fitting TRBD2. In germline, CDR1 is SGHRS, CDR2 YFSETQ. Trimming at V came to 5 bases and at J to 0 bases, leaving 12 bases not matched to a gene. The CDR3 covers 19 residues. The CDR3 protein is CASSAGLAGGRSSYNEQFF. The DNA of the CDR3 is TGCGCCAGCAGTGCCGGTCTAGCGGGGGGGAGGAGCTCCTACAATGAGCAGTTCTTC.

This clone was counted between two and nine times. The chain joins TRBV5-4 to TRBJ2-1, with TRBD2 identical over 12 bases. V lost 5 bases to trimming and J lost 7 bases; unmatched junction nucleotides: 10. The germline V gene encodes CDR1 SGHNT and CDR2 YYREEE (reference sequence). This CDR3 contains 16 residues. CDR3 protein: CASRTPGGTSGNEQFF. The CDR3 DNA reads TGTGCCAGCAGGACACCCGGCGGGACTAGCGGGAATGAGCAGTTCTTC.

The CDR3 coding sequence is TGCGCCAGCAGCTCCACATGGAACACTGAAGCTTTCTTT. Translating gives CASSSTWNTEAFF. The chain links TRBV5-1 to TRBJ1-1; no reliable D call. Germline assignment: CDR1 SGHRS and CDR2 YFSETQ. The CDR3 totals 13 residues. V was trimmed by 3 bases and J by 1 base, leaving 7 bases between them.

The CDR3 DNA follows: TGCGCCAGCAGCCAAGTCCTACCACAGGGGACGGAGAACACTGAAGCTTTCTTT. Translation: CASSQVLPQGTENTEAFF. This chain connects TRBV4-1 to TRBJ1-1; 7 positions agree with TRBD1. J gave up 1 base and V 1 base, and 12 bases lay outside the gene matches. Germline CDR1 and CDR2: MGHRA and YSYEKL. The CDR3 spans 18 residues.

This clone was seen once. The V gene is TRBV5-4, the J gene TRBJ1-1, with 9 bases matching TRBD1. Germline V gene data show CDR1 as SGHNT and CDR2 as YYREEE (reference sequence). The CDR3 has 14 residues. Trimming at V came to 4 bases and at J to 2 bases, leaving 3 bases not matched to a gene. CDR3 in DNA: TGTGCCAGCAGCACGACAGGGGGAAACACTGAAGCTTTCTTT. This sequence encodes CASSTTGGNTEAFF.

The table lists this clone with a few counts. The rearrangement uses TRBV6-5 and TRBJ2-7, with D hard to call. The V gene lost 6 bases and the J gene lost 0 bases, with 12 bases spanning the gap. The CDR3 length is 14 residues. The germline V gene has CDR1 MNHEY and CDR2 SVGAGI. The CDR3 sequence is CASSRHIVSYEQYF. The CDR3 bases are TGTGCCAGCAGCCGACATATTGTCTCCTACGAGCAGTACTTC.

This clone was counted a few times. CDR3 nucleotides: TGTGCCTGGAGTGCGGGAAACTCCTATGGCTACACCTTC. Protein sequence: CAWSAGNSYGYTF. The chain joins TRBV30 to TRBJ1-2; D gene uncertain. Trimming cost V 1 base and J 4 bases, with 10 bases left between them. The length of the CDR3 is 13 residues. Per the germline V gene, CDR1 is GTSNPN and CDR2 is SVGIG (reference sequence).

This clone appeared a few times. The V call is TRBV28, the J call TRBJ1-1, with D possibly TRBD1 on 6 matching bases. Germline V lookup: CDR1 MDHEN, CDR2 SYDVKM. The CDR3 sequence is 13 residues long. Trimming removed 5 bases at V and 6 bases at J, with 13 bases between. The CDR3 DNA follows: TGTGCCAGCAGTAGCAGGGGCCGGGCTGAAGCTTTCTTT. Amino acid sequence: CASSSRGRAEAFF.

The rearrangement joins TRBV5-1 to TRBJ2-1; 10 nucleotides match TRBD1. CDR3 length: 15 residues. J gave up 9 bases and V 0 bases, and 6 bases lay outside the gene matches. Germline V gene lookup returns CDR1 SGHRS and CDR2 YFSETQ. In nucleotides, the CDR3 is TGCGCCAGCAGCTTGGCCCAGACAGGGGGCAGTGAGCAGTTCTTC. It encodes CASSLAQTGGSEQFF.

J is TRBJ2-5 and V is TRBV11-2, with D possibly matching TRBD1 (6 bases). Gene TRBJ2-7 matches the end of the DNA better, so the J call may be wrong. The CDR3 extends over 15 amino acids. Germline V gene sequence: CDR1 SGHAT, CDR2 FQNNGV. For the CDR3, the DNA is TGTGCCAGCAGGCAAATCAGGGGAGAGGGGTACGAGCAGTACTTC. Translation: CASRQIRGEGYEQYF.

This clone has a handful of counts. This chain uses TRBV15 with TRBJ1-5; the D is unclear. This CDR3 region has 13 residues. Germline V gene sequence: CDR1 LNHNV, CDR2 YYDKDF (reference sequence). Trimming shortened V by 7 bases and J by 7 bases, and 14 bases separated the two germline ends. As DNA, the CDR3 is TGTGCCACCAAGGGTGGAGGGTTACAGCCCCAGCATTTT. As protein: CATKGGGLQPQHF. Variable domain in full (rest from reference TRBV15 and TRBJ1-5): DAMVIQNPRYQVTQFGKPVTLSCSQTLNHNVMYWYQQKSSQAPKLLFHYYDKDFNNEADTPDNFQSRRPNTSFCFLDIRSPGLGDTAMYLCATKGGGLQPQHFGDGTRLSIL.

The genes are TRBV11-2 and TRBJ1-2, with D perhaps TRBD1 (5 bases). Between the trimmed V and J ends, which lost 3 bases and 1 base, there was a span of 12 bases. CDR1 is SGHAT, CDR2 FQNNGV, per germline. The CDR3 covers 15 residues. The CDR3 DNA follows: TGTGCCAGCAGCTTCCAACGGCAGGGTAACTATGGCTACACCTTC. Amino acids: CASSFQRQGNYGYTF.

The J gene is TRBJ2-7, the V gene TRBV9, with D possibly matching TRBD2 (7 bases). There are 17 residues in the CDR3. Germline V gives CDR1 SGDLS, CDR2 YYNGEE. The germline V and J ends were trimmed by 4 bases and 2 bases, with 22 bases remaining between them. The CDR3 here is CASSPYNEGGFPYEQYF. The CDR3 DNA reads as TGTGCCAGCAGCCCCTACAATGAGGGGGGGTTCCCCTACGAGCAGTACTTC.

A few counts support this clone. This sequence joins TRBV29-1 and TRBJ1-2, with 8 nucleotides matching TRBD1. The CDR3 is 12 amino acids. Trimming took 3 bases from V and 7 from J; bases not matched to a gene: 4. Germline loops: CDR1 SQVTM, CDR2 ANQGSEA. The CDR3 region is CSVEDRESGYTF. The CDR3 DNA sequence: TGCAGCGTTGAGGACAGGGAGAGTGGCTACACCTTC.

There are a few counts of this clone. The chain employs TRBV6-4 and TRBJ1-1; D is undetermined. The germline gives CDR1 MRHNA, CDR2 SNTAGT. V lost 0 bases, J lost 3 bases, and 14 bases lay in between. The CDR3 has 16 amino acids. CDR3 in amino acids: CASSDSARGGYTEAFF. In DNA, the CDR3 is TGTGCCAGCAGTGACTCGGCCCGGGGAGGGTACACTGAAGCTTTCTTT.

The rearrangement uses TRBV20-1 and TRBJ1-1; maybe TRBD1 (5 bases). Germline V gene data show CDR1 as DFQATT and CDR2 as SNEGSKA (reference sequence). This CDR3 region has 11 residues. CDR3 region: CTGGGNTEAFF. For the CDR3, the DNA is TGCACCGGGGGGGGGAACACTGAAGCTTTCTTT.

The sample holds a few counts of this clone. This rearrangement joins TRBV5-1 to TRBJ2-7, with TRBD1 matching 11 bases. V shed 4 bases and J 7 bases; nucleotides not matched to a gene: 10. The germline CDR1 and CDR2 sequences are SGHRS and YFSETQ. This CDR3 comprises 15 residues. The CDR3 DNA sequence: TGCGCCAGCAGCCAAAGGACAGGGGGCCTAAGGGAGCAGTACTTC. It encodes CASSQRTGGLREQYF.

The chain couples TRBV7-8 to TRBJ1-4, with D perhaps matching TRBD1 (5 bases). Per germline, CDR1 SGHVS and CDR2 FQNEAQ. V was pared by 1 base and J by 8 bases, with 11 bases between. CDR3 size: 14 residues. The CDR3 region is CASSLGQGGEKLFF. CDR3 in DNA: TGTGCCAGCAGCTTAGGTCAGGGAGGAGAAAAACTGTTTTTT.